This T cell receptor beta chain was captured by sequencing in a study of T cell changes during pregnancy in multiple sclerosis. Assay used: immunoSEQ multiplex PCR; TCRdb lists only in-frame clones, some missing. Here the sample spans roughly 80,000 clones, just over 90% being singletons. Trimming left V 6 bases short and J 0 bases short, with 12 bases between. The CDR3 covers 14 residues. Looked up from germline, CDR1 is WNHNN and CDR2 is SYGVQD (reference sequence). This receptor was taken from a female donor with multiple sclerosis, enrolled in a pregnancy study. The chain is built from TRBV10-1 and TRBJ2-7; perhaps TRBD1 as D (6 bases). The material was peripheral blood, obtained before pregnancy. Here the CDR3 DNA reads TGCGCCAGCAGGCCCGGGACAAACTCCTACGAGCAGTACTTC. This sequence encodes CASRPGTNSYEQYF.